Following are 28 T cell receptor beta chains from one sample sequenced in a study of tissue T cells after allogeneic stem cell transplantation. The repertoire was sequenced with immunoSEQ multiplex PCR; TCRdb's copy has only in-frame clones and lacks some. The sample records roughly 400 clones, about 55% being singletons. Sample time point: mouse harvest day 14 after allogeneic transplant. Mouse grafts combined 10^7 T-cell-depleted bone marrow cells with 10^6 splenic CD5+ T cells. The sample consisted of liver tissue. These receptors all come from a female BALB/c mouse given C57BL/6 T cells with graft-versus-host disease after an allogeneic hematopoietic cell transplant.

Worth noting for this clone: Gene names are mouse gene names. This CDR3 reads CASSLLGGSPGQLYF. The part of the CDR3 DNA that was read is TGTGCCAGCAGTCTGCTGGGGGGGTCCCCCGGGCAGCTCTAC. This sequence joins TRBV26 and TRBJ2-2; TRBD2 aligns across 9 bases. The CDR3 end lies 1 residue beyond the end of the read and is filled in from the germline J gene. CDR3 size: 15 residues. Germline CDR1 is KGHPV and CDR2 is FQNQEV (reference sequence). Unmatched junction bases numbered 4, after V lost 2 bases and J lost 6 bases.

A word on this clone: Any gene name here is a mouse gene name. The CDR3 end is not reached by the read, which stops 1 residue before it; the germline J gene fills it in. V gene TRBV1 combines with J gene TRBJ2-1; 10 bases match TRBD2. Germline V lookup: CDR1 NSQYPW, CDR2 LRSPGD (reference sequence). This CDR3 is built from 15 residues. J gave up 4 bases and V 3 bases, and 3 bases lay outside the gene matches. The sequenced CDR3 bases are TGCACCTGCAGTGCCCCGGGACTGGGGTATGCTGAGCAGTTC. As protein: CTCSAPGLGYAEQF. The CDR3 as a whole reads CTCSAPGLGYAEQFF.

This clone was recorded once. Genes and germline are mouse. The read ends 1 residue early relative to the CDR3; the germline J gene fills the gap. This chain links TRBV3 with TRBJ1-3; TRBD1 might be the D (6 bases). The CDR3 is 14 residues long. Trimming took off 2 bases at V and 2 bases at J, with 7 bases between the two ends. Germline CDR1 SNHLY, CDR2 FYNGKV (reference sequence). CDR3 protein: CASSLRGAGNTLYF. CDR3 bases read: TGTGCCAGCAGCTTAAGGGGGGCTGGAAATACGCTCTAT.

This clone turned up a few times. Here the gene names and germline are mouse. The read gets to within 1 residue of the CDR3 end, and the germline J gene fills in the rest. The V gene is TRBV1, the J gene TRBJ2-7; the match to TRBD1 covers 8 bases. Unmatched junction bases numbered 5, after V lost 3 bases and J lost 4 bases. Per germline, CDR1 NSQYPW and CDR2 LRSPGD (reference sequence). CDR3 size: 14 residues. The CDR3 sequence is CTCSASGTGYEQYF. Incomplete CDR3 DNA: TGCACCTGCAGTGCCTCCGGGACAGGTTATGAACAGTAC.

To note about this clone: Germline and genes here are mouse. The covered CDR3 bases are TGTGCTAGCAGTTCAGGGACAAATTCTGGAAATACGCTCTAT. It translates to CASSSGTNSGNTLY. The CDR3, in full, reads CASSSGTNSGNTLYF. The chain uses TRBV29 and TRBJ1-3, with D maybe TRBD1 (6 bases). The CDR3 end is not reached by the read, which stops 1 residue before it; the germline J gene fills it in. The CDR3 runs to 15 residues. The germline V gene has CDR1 MSHET and CDR2 SYDVDS. Trimming pared 4 bases from V and 0 bases from J, leaving 10 bases between.

Turning to this clone: Genes here carry mouse names. The sequence runs out 1 residue before the end of the CDR3; the remainder is reconstructed from the germline J gene. The chain uses TRBV29 and TRBJ1-6; maybe TRBD1 (5 bases). TRBJ1-6 is assigned to the ORF class and has an uncertain function. The germline gives CDR1 MSHET, CDR2 SYDVDS. The CDR3 spans 13 residues. Trimming took 4 bases from V and 4 from J, leaving 5 bases between them. CDR3 amino acids: CASSSGYNSPLYF. The sequenced part of the CDR3 DNA is TGTGCTAGCAGTTCAGGGTATAATTCGCCCCTCTAC.

Notes on this clone: Any gene name here is a mouse gene name. The read ends 1 residue early relative to the CDR3; the germline J gene fills the gap. This chain joins TRBV15 and TRBJ2-5; 12 positions agree with TRBD2. Germline values: CDR1 SGHND, CDR2 FRSKSL. V dropped 6 bases and J dropped 3; count of bases not matched to a gene: 7. The CDR3 sequence is 16 residues long. This CDR3 is CASRRLGGLEQDTQYF. Partial CDR3 DNA: TGTGCCAGCAGGCGACTGGGGGGGCTGGAGCAAGACACCCAGTAC.

For this clone: Mouse germline and gene names are used. The read ends 1 residue before the CDR3 terminus; that terminus is restored from the germline J gene. The V and J genes are TRBV1 and TRBJ2-2, with TRBD1 identical over 7 bases. The ends lost 3 bases at V and 2 bases at J; junction bases unmatched: 3. Germline CDR1 is NSQYPW and CDR2 is LRSPGD (reference sequence). The CDR3 consists of 15 residues. CDR3 region: CTCSAGTANTGQLYF. The sequenced part of the CDR3 DNA is TGCACCTGCAGTGCCGGGACAGCCAACACCGGGCAGCTCTAC.

A remark on this clone: The genes and germline here are from mouse. The read gets to within 1 residue of the CDR3 end, and the germline J gene fills in the rest. The chain uses TRBV2 and TRBJ2-5; 10 bases line up with TRBD2. This CDR3 has 15 amino acids. With 5 bases clipped from V and 4 bases from J, the junction kept 6 bases outside the gene matches. The germline V gene has CDR1 LGHNA and CDR2 YSYQKL. The CDR3: CASSYPGTGEDTQYF. The DNA read from the CDR3 is TGTGCCAGCAGCTACCCTGGGACTGGGGAAGACACCCAGTAC.

This clone showed up just a few times. Germline and genes here are mouse. The read ends 1 residue early relative to the CDR3; the germline J gene fills the gap. This sequence joins TRBV16 and TRBJ1-1; D ambiguous. The germline V gene has CDR1 SGHSA and CDR2 FRNQAP. The CDR3 has 13 residues. With 1 base removed from V and 3 bases from J, the gap between germline ends came to 6 bases. The DNA read from the CDR3 is TGTGCAAGCAGCTTAGGGCAGTACACAGAAGTCTTC. Translated: CASSLGQYTEVF. Given in full, the CDR3 is CASSLGQYTEVFF.

On this clone: Gene names and germline match the mouse. The read stops 1 residue short of the end of the CDR3; the missing end is completed from the germline J gene. The gene calls are TRBV23 and TRBJ1-4; the table names TRBD1, a call not compared with the DNA. The germline V gene has CDR1 KGHTA and CDR2 FQNQQP. This CDR3 has 13 residues. The DNA read from the CDR3 is TGCTCCAGCAGTCAAAACATCAACGAAAGATTATTT. Its translation is CSSSQNINERLF. The complete CDR3 sequence is CSSSQNINERLFF.

As regards this clone: The genes are named according to mouse. Read sequence stops 1 residue before the CDR3 end, and the germline J gene provides the missing end. This chain joins TRBV3 and TRBJ1-1, with a possible D match to TRBD1 (6 bases). This CDR3 is built from 12 residues. Germline CDR1 is SNHLY and CDR2 is FYNGKV (reference sequence). Trimming removed 0 bases at V and 8 bases at J, with 7 bases between. The CDR3: CASSLAGAEVFF. CDR3 bases read: TGTGCCAGCAGCTTAGCGGGGGCGGAAGTCTTC.

In its sample, this clone ranks as hyperexpanded. Gene and germline names: mouse. The CDR3 end lies 1 residue beyond the end of the read and is filled in from the germline J gene. V gene TRBV4 combines with J gene TRBJ2-2; the match to TRBD1 covers 9 bases. Germline V lookup: CDR1 LGHDT, CDR2 YNNKQL (reference sequence). This CDR3 has 14 amino acids. V trimming: 5 bases; J trimming: 2 bases; junction bases outside the gene matches: 0. The CDR3 DNA, read in part, is TGTGCCAGCAGCGGGACAGGGAACACCGGGCAGCTCTAC. Its translation is CASSGTGNTGQLY. The CDR3 reads in full as CASSGTGNTGQLYF.

This clone was seen a handful of times. Mouse germline and gene names are used. The missing CDR3 end, 1 residue past where the read stops, is filled in from the germline J gene. The genes are TRBV16 and TRBJ2-7, with D perhaps TRBD2 (5 bases). The germline CDR1 and CDR2 sequences are SGHSA and FRNQAP. The CDR3 has 14 amino acids. V lost 0 bases, J lost 1 base, and 7 bases lay in between. The CDR3 sequence: CASSLDMGSYEQYF. CDR3 DNA (partial): TGTGCAAGCAGCTTAGATATGGGGTCCTATGAACAGTAC.

Points on this clone: Gene labels here are mouse ones. The CDR3 extends 1 residue past the end of the read, so its final part is completed from the germline J gene. The chain is built from TRBV16 and TRBJ2-7; 11 bases agree with TRBD2. The V gene's germline CDR1 is SGHSA and CDR2 FRNQAP. J was trimmed by 4 bases and V by 5 bases; bases with no gene match: 7. CDR3 length equals 15 residues. CDR3 DNA, as far as it was read: TGTGCAAGCAGCCTCGGACTGGGGGGCGCGTATGAACAGTAC. The encoded protein is CASSLGLGGAYEQY. The entire CDR3 sequence reads CASSLGLGGAYEQYF.

To note about this clone: Gene names follow the mouse nomenclature. The read stops 1 residue short of the end of the CDR3; the missing end is completed from the germline J gene. The chain has TRBV19 and TRBJ1-3; 7 bases agree with TRBD1. The CDR3 is made up of 14 amino acids. Losses at the gene ends were 6 bases for V and 4 bases for J; bases not matched to a gene: 7. Germline-derived CDR1 and CDR2 are FNHDT and SITEND (reference sequence). CDR3 residues: CASTPTGRGNTLYF. The covered CDR3 bases are TGTGCCAGCACCCCGACAGGGAGGGGAAATACGCTCTAT.

This clone was counted a few times. Gene names follow the mouse nomenclature. The read terminates 1 residue before the CDR3 end, so the remaining end is supplied by the germline J gene. The rearrangement uses TRBV3 and TRBJ2-1, with 10 bases lining up with TRBD2. The germline V gene encodes CDR1 SNHLY and CDR2 FYNGKV (reference sequence). V gave up 5 bases and J gave up 4 bases; unmatched junction bases: 5. The length of the CDR3 is 15 residues. The DNA read from the CDR3 is TGTGCCAGCAGCCCTTTACTGGGGGGGTATGCTGAGCAGTTC. This codes for CASSPLLGGYAEQF. The CDR3 reads in full as CASSPLLGGYAEQFF.

Remarks on this clone: The gene names given are mouse names. The DNA read from the CDR3 is TGTGCCAGCGGGACAGGGGGCTATGAACAGTAC. Protein: CASGTGGYEQY. The complete CDR3 protein is CASGTGGYEQYF. The chain is built from TRBV13-3 and TRBJ2-7; TRBD1 matches at 11 bases. The read ends 1 residue shy of where the CDR3 ends; the end is completed using the germline J gene. The CDR3 is 12 amino acids. Germline loops: CDR1 NNHDY, CDR2 SYVADS. The J segment lost 3 bases and the V segment lost 7 bases, leaving 0 bases of the junction unmatched.

This clone qualifies as hyperexpanded. Gene names are mouse gene names. The CDR3 goes on 1 residue after the read ends, and that part is filled in from the germline J gene. V and J are TRBV4 and TRBJ2-7; 10 bases map to TRBD2. The CDR3 is 15 amino acids. Unmatched junction bases numbered 6, after V lost 3 bases and J lost 4 bases. Germline V gene sequence: CDR1 LGHDT, CDR2 YNNKQL (reference sequence). The chain's CDR3 is CASSYLWGGAYEQYF. The part of the CDR3 DNA that was read is TGTGCCAGCAGCTATCTCTGGGGGGGCGCTTATGAACAGTAC.

By proportion, this clone is large. The gene names here belong to mouse. CDR3 region: CAWGGTSYEQYF. Partial CDR3 DNA: TGTGCCTGGGGGGGGACCTCATATGAACAGTAC. V and J are TRBV31 and TRBJ2-7; the D gene is possibly TRBD2 (6 bases). The read ends 1 residue early relative to the CDR3; the germline J gene fills the gap. The CDR3 is 12 residues long. Trimming took 5 bases from V and 4 from J, leaving 12 bases between them. Germline lookup yields CDR1 GKSSPN and CDR2 SITVG.

Of note for this clone: The germline and genes are mouse ones. The read ends 1 residue shy of where the CDR3 ends; the end is completed using the germline J gene. The V call is TRBV14, the J call TRBJ2-5; 7 bases agree with TRBD2. V shed 1 base and J 5 bases; nucleotides not matched to a gene: 1. CDR1 SGHDT and CDR2 FRDEAV come from the germline V gene. The CDR3 runs to 13 residues. The part of the CDR3 DNA that was read is TGTGCCAGCAGTTTCGGGGGGGGAGACACCCAGTAC. Protein sequence: CASSFGGGDTQY. In full, the CDR3 is CASSFGGGDTQYF.

By share, this clone counts as hyperexpanded. The gene names here belong to mouse. The read ends 1 residue shy of where the CDR3 ends; the end is completed using the germline J gene. This chain links TRBV13-2 with TRBJ1-4; TRBD1 matches at 9 bases. This CDR3 is built from 14 residues. Germline loops: CDR1 NNHNN, CDR2 SYGAGS (reference sequence). The ends lost 2 bases at V and 6 bases at J; junction bases unmatched: 2. CDR3 DNA, as far as it was read: TGTGCCAGCGGTGAACAGGGGGCCGACGAAAGATTATTT. Protein sequence: CASGEQGADERLF. The whole CDR3 protein reads CASGEQGADERLFF.

This clone has just a few counts. Gene names are mouse gene names. The read ends 1 residue early relative to the CDR3; the germline J gene fills the gap. This sequence joins TRBV31 and TRBJ2-1; 12 bases fit TRBD2. Germline values: CDR1 GKSSPN, CDR2 SITVG. This CDR3 has 15 residues. V lost 0 bases, J lost 6 bases, and 3 bases stayed unmatched. CDR3 bases read: TGTGCCTGGAGTCTGGGACTGGGGGGAGTTGCTGAGCAGTTC. Translation gives CAWSLGLGGVAEQF. The full CDR3 protein reads CAWSLGLGGVAEQFF.

About this clone: Germline and genes here are mouse. The read ends 1 residue early relative to the CDR3; the germline J gene fills the gap. The chain combines TRBV12-2 with TRBJ2-2; possible D gene TRBD2, 5 bases. Trimming took 1 base from V and 4 from J, leaving 9 bases between them. The CDR3 has 14 residues. Germline V gene data show CDR1 as SGHLS and CDR2 as HYDKME. The CDR3 loop reads CASSLGVSTGQLYF. CDR3 DNA (partial): TGTGCCAGCTCTCTTGGGGTGAGCACCGGGCAGCTCTAC.

With regard to this clone: Gene names denote mouse genes. The read ends 1 residue before the CDR3 terminus; that terminus is restored from the germline J gene. The chain recombines TRBV23 with TRBJ2-5. The CDR3 spans 13 residues. The germline gives CDR1 KGHTA, CDR2 FQNQQP. The DNA read from the CDR3 is TGCTCCAGCAGTCAATCCCGGGTGGACACCCAGTAC. This gives the protein CSSSQSRVDTQY. The entire CDR3 protein is CSSSQSRVDTQYF.

In regard to this clone: Gene names denote mouse genes. The CDR3 end lies 1 residue beyond the end of the read and is filled in from the germline J gene. The gene calls are TRBV5 and TRBJ2-3; 10 nucleotides align to TRBD2. V trimming: 4 bases; J trimming: 0 bases; junction bases outside the gene matches: 4. The CDR3 has 16 amino acids. Per germline, CDR1 LGHNA and CDR2 YNLKQL (reference sequence). CDR3 bases read: TGTGCCAGCAGCCCCCGGGACTGGGGTAGTGCAGAAACGCTGTAT. This encodes CASSPRDWGSAETLY. The entire CDR3 protein reads CASSPRDWGSAETLYF.

As regards this clone: The genes are named according to mouse. From the germline J gene comes the end of the CDR3, since the read stops 1 residue before it. V usage is TRBV16 and J usage is TRBJ2-4; 8 bases fit TRBD2. Per germline, CDR1 SGHSA and CDR2 FRNQAP. The CDR3 covers 16 residues. V gave up 6 bases and J gave up 0 bases; unmatched junction bases: 8. The CDR3: CASRPWGALSQNTLYF. CDR3 DNA, as far as it was read: TGTGCAAGCAGGCCCTGGGGGGCGCTGAGTCAAAACACCTTGTAC.

On this clone: Mouse germline and gene names are used. The observed sequence ends 1 residue before the CDR3 terminus, with the missing tail filled in from the germline J gene. The chain joins TRBV5 to TRBJ2-7; D is possibly TRBD2 (7 bases). The CDR3 has 15 amino acids. Germline loops: CDR1 LGHNA, CDR2 YNLKQL (reference sequence). V was cut by 1 base and J by 0 bases, with 10 bases left in between. CDR3 DNA (partial): TGTGCCAGCAGCCAAGTAGGGGGGCACTCCTATGAACAGTAC. It yields the protein CASSQVGGHSYEQY. The complete CDR3 reads CASSQVGGHSYEQYF.